This TCR beta chain came from a study of blood T cell repertoires in COVID-19. As for the study in general: Acute and convalescent COVID-19 samples came from the United States, Italy and Spain. From T cells, B-cell-depleted T cells, or PBMCs came the material, which was cDNA or gDNA.

Original processing methods: Amplification with reference gene primers provided the estimates of nucleated cell counts. The assay was immunoSEQ multiplex PCR, and TCRdb's table has in-frame clones only and misses some. D and trimming were read from the DNA, whereas the V and J calls and clone size are those reported in that table. This table holds about 150,000 clones, about 86% found once. Trimming removed 2 bases at V and 1 base at J, with 5 bases between. This CDR3 is built from 13 residues. Germline lookup yields CDR1 SGHAT and CDR2 FQDESV (reference sequence). The clonotype was recovered from a woman aged 60 to 75 with acute or convalescent COVID-19. Sequencing used peripheral blood. This chain connects TRBV11-1 to TRBJ1-1; D is uncertain. The CDR3 region has the DNA TGTGCCAGCAGCTTACAGGCGAACACTGAAGCTTTCTTT. It is translated as CASSLQANTEAFF. Supplemented by reference TRBV11-1 and TRBJ1-1, the full variable domain reads EAEVAQSPRYKITEKSQAVAFWCDPISGHATLYWYRQILGQGPELLVQFQDESVVDDSQLPKDRFSAERLKGVDSTLKIQPAELGDSAMYLCASSLQANTEAFFGQGTRLTVV.